The sequence of this T cell receptor (beta chain) was determined in a study of cytomegalovirus exposure and HLA in healthy donors. The length of the CDR3 is 15 residues. Germline V gene lookup returns CDR1 KGHSH and CDR2 LQKENI. V lost 0 bases and J lost 1, with 9 bases in between. The study, taken as a whole, reports: Some V segments could not be told apart, so they were left out, TRBV6-2 and TRBV6-3 among them.

Comment on this clone: Its specificity is not known.

Amplification used 60 Vbeta primers and 13 Jbeta primers. Libraries were prepared by immunoSEQ multiplex PCR; TCRdb keeps only in-frame clonotypes and omits some of them. This repertoire shows about 150,000 clones, 60% to 70% found once; its top ten account for under 7.5%. The chain links TRBV18 to TRBJ1-1; D remains unclear. The TCR was taken from a woman aged 60-75 years in good health and CMV-seropositive. The sample consisted of PBMCs. CDR3 bases: TGTGCCAGCTCACCACCGGCGGGCCCGAACACTGAAGCTTTCTTT. Its translation: CASSPPAGPNTEAFF.